The source of this T cell receptor beta chain is a study of blood T cell repertoires in COVID-19. The germline V gene has CDR1 SGHAT and CDR2 FQNNGV. V was trimmed by 5 bases and J by 5 bases, leaving 12 bases between them. This CDR3 region has 13 residues. Some clones are missing from TCRdb's copy, which holds only in-frame ones; the method was immunoSEQ multiplex PCR. The sample includes 280,000 or so clones, approximately 91% of them seen just once. The receptor was derived from a woman aged 60-70 years with acute or convalescent COVID-19. Sequenced input: peripheral blood. The chain joins TRBV11-2 to TRBJ1-2; D perhaps matches TRBD1 (6 bases). This chain's CDR3 is CASSPGQSYGYTF. For the CDR3, the DNA is TGTGCCAGCAGCCCCGGACAGAGTTATGGCTACACCTTC.